The clone carrying this TCR beta chain showed up just a few times. Its antigen is currently unknown. The CDR3 is made up of 12 amino acids. Germline V CDR1 and CDR2: SGHVS, FNYEAQ. Trimming removed 4 bases at V and 4 bases at J, with 8 bases between. The sample originates from a study of OX40 agonist ivuxolimab in advanced cancers. About the research overall: Patients received the agonistic anti-OX40 (CD134) antibody ivuxolimab. Under the entry rules, prior anti-PD-1, anti-PD-L1 or anti-CTLA-4 therapy was allowed, and about 38% had some. Study observations and caveats: Near-lowest levels of clonal expansion characterized partial responders at 0.1-3.0 mg/kg. Relative to CD4+, CD8+ T cells held more expanded clones on average.

Here immunoSEQ multiplex PCR was the method, and the copy in TCRdb shows in-frame clones only, minus some. The sample yields just under 65,000 clones, approximately 84% seen once. This receptor was identified in an adult with an advanced solid tumor such as melanoma, head and neck, liver or kidney cancer. V gene TRBV7-6 combines with J gene TRBJ2-7, with a tentative D call TRBD1 (5 bases). The material was CD4+ or CD8+ T cells sorted from blood, obtained in a trial of the OX40 agonist ivuxolimab. The CDR3 coding sequence is TGTGCCAGCAGCTATCAGGGTTACGAGCAGTACTTC. It codes for CASSYQGYEQYF.